This T cell receptor (beta chain) was retrieved from a study of cytomegalovirus exposure and HLA in healthy donors. Overall study: T cells numbering about 179 million yielded approximately 100 million unique TCR beta sequences in an earlier analysis. Study-wide points: Association with HLA alleles at 0.05 false discovery rate was found for around 17,000 TCR beta sequences in a later analysis. When the data were analyzed later, several of the most significant clusters appeared to be linked to common viral pathogens. TCR beta V- and J-gene trimming was later associated with a missense DCLRE1C variant.

V shed 2 bases, J shed 1 base, and the junction held 1 base outside the gene matches. The CDR3 sequence is 15 residues long. Looked up from germline, CDR1 is WNHNN and CDR2 is SYGVQD (reference sequence). PCR involved 60 Vbeta and 13 Jbeta primers. Sequencing was performed with immunoSEQ multiplex PCR; in TCRdb, only in-frame clones are kept and a portion is missing. This repertoire shows about 150,000 clones, 79% found once; its top ten account for around 1%. Of note for this clone: Its antigen is still unknown.

This sequence originates from a male donor in good health and CMV-seronegative. Material for sequencing was PBMCs. This sequence joins TRBV10-1 and TRBJ2-3; 9 bases line up with TRBD2. The CDR3 nucleotides read TGCGCCAGCAGTGAGCGACTAGCGGGCACAGATACGCAGTATTTT. Translating it yields CASSERLAGTDTQYF.